These T cell receptor beta chains were read from a single sample in a study of cytomegalovirus exposure and HLA in healthy donors. The assay was immunoSEQ multiplex PCR, and TCRdb's table has in-frame clones only and misses some. The table has 83,000 or so clones, roughly 81% seen once. Sequencing input: PBMCs. Source of these receptors: a woman under 40 in good health and CMV-seronegative. Both conserved end residues are part of each CDR3. The order of the fields is J gene, D gene, V gene, clone size, CDR3 DNA, CDR3 protein. The D gene is left open where the match is weak. Size is stated for part of the rows, as once, few or many counts, or as a class when the clone is expanded.

j_call: TRBJ1-5
d_call: TRBD1
v_call: TRBV19
clone_size: NA
cdr3_nt: TGTGCCAGTAGTACCACAGGGGTAGGAGGTCAGCCCCAGCATTTT
cdr3_aa: CASSTTGVGGQPQHF

j_call: TRBJ2-2
d_call: NA
v_call: TRBV9
clone_size: NA
cdr3_nt: TGTGCCAGCAGCCAGGTGGGCGGGGAGCTGTTTTTT
cdr3_aa: CASSQVGGELFF

j_call: TRBJ1-1
d_call: TRBD1
v_call: TRBV19
clone_size: few
cdr3_nt: TGTGCCAGTAGTCGACAGGGAAGAACTGAAGCTTTCTTT
cdr3_aa: CASSRQGRTEAFF

j_call: TRBJ1-1
d_call: NA
v_call: TRBV11-2
clone_size: NA
cdr3_nt: TGTGCCAGCAGCTTAAAGCGAAGGACTGAAGCTTTCTTT
cdr3_aa: CASSLKRRTEAFF

j_call: TRBJ2-7
d_call: TRBD2
v_call: TRBV7-9
clone_size: NA
cdr3_nt: TGTTCCAGCAGCCCCCAGCGGGAGCGGTCCTACGAGCAGTACTTC
cdr3_aa: CSSSPQRERSYEQYF

j_call: TRBJ1-1
d_call: TRBD1
v_call: TRBV7-9
clone_size: few
cdr3_nt: TGTGCCAGCAGCTCATCAGGGGGCGGAGAAGCTTTCTTT
cdr3_aa: CASSSSGGGEAFF

j_call: TRBJ2-7
d_call: TRBD1
v_call: TRBV9
clone_size: NA
cdr3_nt: TGTGCCAGCAGCCCCTGGGGACAGGGTTCCTACGAGCAGTACTTC
cdr3_aa: CASSPWGQGSYEQYF

j_call: TRBJ2-3
d_call: TRBD1
v_call: TRBV7-2
clone_size: NA
cdr3_nt: TGTGCCAGCCTCATGGGACAGCCTAGCACAGATACGCAGTATTTT
cdr3_aa: CASLMGQPSTDTQYF

j_call: TRBJ1-1
d_call: TRBD1
v_call: TRBV9
clone_size: NA
cdr3_nt: TGTGCCAGCAGCTCAAGGGACAGGGAGACCACTGAAGCTTTCTTT
cdr3_aa: CASSSRDRETTEAFF

j_call: TRBJ2-5
d_call: NA
v_call: TRBV27
clone_size: NA
cdr3_nt: TGTGCCAGCAGGGATGGGCGACATAGAGAGACCCAGTACTTC
cdr3_aa: CASRDGRHRETQYF

j_call: TRBJ2-5
d_call: TRBD2
v_call: TRBV18
clone_size: once
cdr3_nt: TGTGCCAGCTCACCAGTCAGTGCGGGAGTTGGTGAGACCCAGTACTTC
cdr3_aa: CASSPVSAGVGETQYF

j_call: TRBJ1-1
d_call: NA
v_call: TRBV5-1
clone_size: NA
cdr3_nt: TGCGCCAGCAGCTTTGACGGGGGCACTGAAGCTTTCTTT
cdr3_aa: CASSFDGGTEAFF

j_call: TRBJ2-3
d_call: NA
v_call: TRBV5-6
clone_size: NA
cdr3_nt: TGTGCCAGCAGACGGGGTCCCTATACGCAGTATTTT
cdr3_aa: CASRRGPYTQYF